Shown below are 16 T cell receptor beta chains from a single sample sequenced in a study of cytomegalovirus exposure and HLA in healthy donors. PCR employed 60 Vbeta and 13 Jbeta primers. Assay: immunoSEQ multiplex PCR; the TCRdb copy retains only in-frame clones and omits some. The data hold a few hundred thousand clones, with around 90% observed a single time. Sample: PBMCs. The source is a girl aged 2-9 years in good health and CMV-seronegative.

The chain is built from TRBV5-5 and TRBJ1-5; no clear D gene. Per the germline V gene, CDR1 is SGHKS and CDR2 is YYEKEE (reference sequence). V lost 0 bases, J lost 1 base, and 8 bases lay in between. This CDR3 is built from 15 residues. The CDR3 region has the DNA TGTGCCAGCAGCTTGGACGGTTGGAGCAATCAGCCCCAGCATTTT. Its translation: CASSLDGWSNQPQHF.

The chain couples TRBV7-9 to TRBJ1-4; TRBD1 is a possible D gene (5 bases). V dropped 0 bases and J dropped 5 bases, with 10 bases sitting between them. CDR1 and CDR2 (germline): SEHNR, FQNEAQ (reference sequence). This CDR3 has 15 residues. CDR3 protein: CASSLAAGYNEKLFF. CDR3 bases: TGTGCCAGCAGCTTAGCGGCAGGGTACAATGAAAAACTGTTTTTT.

This rearrangement joins TRBV2 to TRBJ1-5; the match to TRBD1 covers 10 bases. Germline V lookup: CDR1 SNHLY, CDR2 FYNNEI. With 5 bases clipped from V and 1 base from J, the junction kept 5 bases outside the gene matches. The CDR3 runs to 16 residues. CDR3 sequence (DNA): TGTGCCAGCAGTTGGACAGGGGGGGGGAGCAATCAGCCCCAGCATTTT. Translation: CASSWTGGGSNQPQHF.

This chain connects TRBV19 to TRBJ2-1, with 11 bases identical to TRBD2. Per germline, CDR1 LNHDA and CDR2 SQIVND (reference sequence). Trimming took 3 bases from V and 8 from J; bases not matched to a gene: 9. This CDR3 comprises 16 residues. CDR3 nucleotides: TGTGCCAGTAGTATTCTTGATAGCGGGGGGGCCCATGAGCAGTTCTTC. This encodes CASSILDSGGAHEQFF. Based on the CDR3 plus reference TRBV19 and TRBJ2-1, the full variable domain is DGGITQSPKYLFRKEGQNVTLSCEQNLNHDAMYWYRQDPGQGLRLIYYSQIVNDFQKGDIAEGYSVSREKKESFPLTVTSAQKNPTAFYLCASSILDSGGAHEQFFGPGTRLTVL.

The J gene is TRBJ2-3, the V gene TRBV11-2, with TRBD2 matching over 7 bases. The trim removed 1 base at V and 5 bases at J, leaving 0 bases unmatched. The CDR3 spans 13 residues. Germline CDR1 reads SGHAT; CDR2 reads FQNNGV. In nucleotides, the CDR3 is TGTGCCAGCAGCTTAGCGGGGGGAGATACGCAGTATTTT. Its translation is CASSLAGGDTQYF.

The J gene is TRBJ2-2, the V gene TRBV11-2, with D unresolved. The germline CDR1 and CDR2 sequences are SGHAT and FQNNGV. There are 17 residues in the CDR3. Trimming left V 3 bases short and J 2 bases short, with 16 bases between. CDR3 coding DNA: TGTGCCAGCAGCTTGCGAGGCTCCCTACTCAACACCGGGGAGCTGTTTTTT. Protein: CASSLRGSLLNTGELFF.

The chain joins TRBV19 to TRBJ1-2; D is possibly TRBD1 (5 bases). CDR3 length: 15 residues. Germline CDR1 and CDR2: LNHDA and SQIVND (reference sequence). V was pared by 0 bases and J by 0 bases, with 8 bases between. CDR3 sequence (DNA): TGTGCCAGTAGTATAGAGTCAGGGCCTAACTATGGCTACACCTTC. This translates into CASSIESGPNYGYTF.

This clone came up once. The CDR3: CASSTGQGPSYEQYF. The CDR3 nucleotides are TGTGCCAGCAGCACGGGACAGGGGCCCTCCTACGAGCAGTACTTC. V gene TRBV11-2 combines with J gene TRBJ2-7; 10 bases line up with TRBD1. J was trimmed by 0 bases and V by 5 bases; bases with no gene match: 4. CDR1 SGHAT and CDR2 FQNNGV come from the germline V gene. This CDR3 contains 15 residues. The full variable domain, rest sourced from reference TRBV11-2 and TRBJ2-7, is EAGVAQSPRYKIIEKRQSVAFWCNPISGHATLYWYQQILGQGPKLLIQFQNNGVVDDSQLPKDRFSAERLKGVDSTLKIQPAKLEDSAVYLCASSTGQGPSYEQYFGPGTRLTVT.

The CDR3 nucleotides read TGTGCCAGCAGCCACACTAGCGGGGGTTTCGCAGATACGCAGTATTTT. Translated: CASSHTSGGFADTQYF. The gene calls are TRBV14 and TRBJ2-3; TRBD2 matches 11 bases. The V gene's germline CDR1 is SGHDN and CDR2 FVKESK. V lost 3 bases and J lost 4; bases outside the gene matches: 6. The CDR3 sequence is 16 residues long.

The V gene is TRBV15, the J gene TRBJ1-5; D gene uncertain. The germline V gene encodes CDR1 LNHNV and CDR2 YYDKDF (reference sequence). Trimming removed 8 bases at V and 3 bases at J, with 8 bases between. The CDR3 extends over 12 amino acids. CDR3 DNA sequence: TGTGCCACCGGACGGGACAATCAGCCCCAGCATTTT. This sequence encodes CATGRDNQPQHF.

This clone appeared a single time. The chain uses TRBV6-5 and TRBJ2-2, with TRBD2 as a possible D gene (6 bases). The germline gives CDR1 MNHEY, CDR2 SVGAGI. The CDR3 runs 14 residues. With 8 bases removed from V and 4 bases from J, the gap between germline ends came to 14 bases. The CDR3 DNA sequence: TGTGCCAGCTCCTCGGAGGGTGGCACCGGGGAGCTGTTTTTT. This translates into CASSSEGGTGELFF.

This clone was seen a few times. This chain joins TRBV5-6 and TRBJ2-2; D possibly corresponds to TRBD2 (5 bases). With 7 bases removed from V and 6 bases from J, the gap between germline ends came to 13 bases. Per the germline V gene, CDR1 is SGHDT and CDR2 is YYEEEE. The CDR3 sequence is 13 residues long. The CDR3 DNA reads as TGTGCCAGCTACCGTCGGGGATCCGGGGAGCTGTTTTTT. Its protein product is CASYRRGSGELFF.

The chain joins TRBV7-8 to TRBJ2-1; 8 bases align to TRBD1. This CDR3 region has 13 residues. V lost 11 bases, J lost 6 bases, and 9 bases stayed unmatched. Germline V CDR1 and CDR2: SGHVS, FQNEAQ. The CDR3, as DNA: TGTGCCCTCGGACAGGGACGTATCAATGAGCAGTTCTTC. Translation: CALGQGRINEQFF.

The chain combines TRBV2 with TRBJ1-5, with D tentatively TRBD1 (5 bases). There are 16 residues in the CDR3. The V gene lost 5 bases and the J gene lost 0 bases, with 14 bases spanning the gap. CDR1 is SNHLY and CDR2 is FYNNEI in the germline V gene. The CDR3 region has the DNA TGTGCCAGCAGTCCCAGGGTAAGCGTTAGCAATCAGCCCCAGCATTTT. Residues: CASSPRVSVSNQPQHF.

This sequence joins TRBV6-5 and TRBJ2-1; 8 positions agree with TRBD2. The CDR3 totals 15 residues. The junction had 7 bases not matched to a gene; V was cut back by 2 bases and J by 7 bases. CDR1 MNHEY and CDR2 SVGAGI come from the germline V gene. The CDR3 here is CASSYGAGGLNEQFF. In DNA, the CDR3 is TGTGCCAGCAGTTACGGGGCGGGAGGTTTAAATGAGCAGTTCTTC.

The CDR3 nucleotides are TGTGCCAGCAGCTTAAGGAGCTCCTATAATTCACCCCTCCACTTT. It codes for CASSLRSSYNSPLHF. The chain links TRBV11-2 to TRBJ1-6; D is undetermined. The CDR3 runs 15 residues. The germline V gene has CDR1 SGHAT and CDR2 FQNNGV. V gave up 2 bases and J gave up 0 bases, with 5 bases separating them.